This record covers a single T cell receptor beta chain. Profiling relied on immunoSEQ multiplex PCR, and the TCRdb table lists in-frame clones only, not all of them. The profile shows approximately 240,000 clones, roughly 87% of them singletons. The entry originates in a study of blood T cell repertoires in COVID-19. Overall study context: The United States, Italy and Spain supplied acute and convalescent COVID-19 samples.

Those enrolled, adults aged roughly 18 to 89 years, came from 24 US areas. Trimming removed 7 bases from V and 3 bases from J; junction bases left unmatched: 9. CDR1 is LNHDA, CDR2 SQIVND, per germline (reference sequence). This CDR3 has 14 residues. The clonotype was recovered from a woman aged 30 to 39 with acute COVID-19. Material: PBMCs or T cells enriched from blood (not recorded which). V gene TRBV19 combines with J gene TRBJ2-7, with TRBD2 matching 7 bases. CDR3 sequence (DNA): TGTGCCAGTAATTCAGGAGCGGGAATCTACGAGCAGTACTTC. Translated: CASNSGAGIYEQYF.